The clone carrying this T cell receptor (beta chain) was counted ten times or more. Its target is not known. This record belongs to a study of T cells after yellow fever vaccination. The CDR3 runs 18 residues. Trimming removed 0 bases from V and 3 bases from J; junction bases left unmatched: 5. The V gene's germline CDR1 is ENHRY and CDR2 SYGVKD. General observations from the study: One caveat is that FACS-sorted repertoires could contain abundant clonotypes contaminating from the bulk population. Clonotype sharing between CD4 and CD8 compartments was small. At 95% to 98% for CD4 and roughly 87% for CD8, most primary-vaccination clones showed up again after the booster.

In making TCR cDNA, 5'RACE template switching added a universal primer site and UMIs to it. Using its own MiXCR run on the 5' RACE reads, TCRdb lists one record per CDR3 protein. This sample has tens of thousands of distinct CDR3 sequences, with roughly 6.9% found just once. This TCR came from a young man who received the YFV17D yellow fever vaccine. The chain couples TRBV10-3 to TRBJ2-2; 12 nucleotides line up with TRBD2. This specimen consisted of CD8+ T cells sorted from PBMCs, obtained less than 6 days after the first yellow fever vaccination. The CDR3 coding sequence is TGTGCCATCAGTGAGTCGCCTAGCGGGGGGGCCGACACCGGGGAGCTGTTTTTT. The encoded protein is CAISESPSGGADTGELFF.